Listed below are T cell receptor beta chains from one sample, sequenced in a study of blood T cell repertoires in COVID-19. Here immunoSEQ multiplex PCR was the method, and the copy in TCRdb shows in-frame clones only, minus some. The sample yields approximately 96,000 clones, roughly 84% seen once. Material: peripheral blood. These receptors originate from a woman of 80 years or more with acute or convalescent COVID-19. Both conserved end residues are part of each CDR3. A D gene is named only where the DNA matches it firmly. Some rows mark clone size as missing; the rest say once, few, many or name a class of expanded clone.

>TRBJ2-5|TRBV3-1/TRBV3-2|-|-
CASSQADMTGETQYF
TGTGCCAGCAGCCAGGCCGACATGACGGGGGAGACCCAGTACTTC
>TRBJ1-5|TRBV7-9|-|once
CASSSVDQPQHF
TGTGCCAGCAGCTCCGTTGATCAGCCCCAGCATTTT
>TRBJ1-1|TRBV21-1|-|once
CASGLYPLRTGRTEAFF
TGTGCCAGCGGCCTGTACCCCCTTCGAACAGGCCGTACTGAAGCTTTCTTT
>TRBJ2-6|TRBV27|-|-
CASSLTGMAGANVLTF
TGTGCCAGCAGTTTAACAGGGATGGCTGGGGCCAACGTCCTGACTTTC
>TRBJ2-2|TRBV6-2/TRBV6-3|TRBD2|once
CASSYVGLSAGANTGELFF
TGTGCCAGCAGTTACGTGGGTCTTTCAGCGGGAGCGAACACCGGGGAGCTGTTTTTT
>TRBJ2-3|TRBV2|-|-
CASTLTGDSTDTQYF
TGTGCCAGCACCCTAACCGGGGATTCCACAGATACGCAGTATTTT
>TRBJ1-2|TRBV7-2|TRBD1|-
CASSPDRVHGYTF
TGTGCCAGCAGCCCAGACAGGGTCCATGGCTACACCTTC
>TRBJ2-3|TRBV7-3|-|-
CASSRQSTDTQYF
TGTGCCAGCAGCCGACAGAGCACAGATACGCAGTATTTT
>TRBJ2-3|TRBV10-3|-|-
CAISESFSVPDTQYF
TGTGCCATCAGTGAGTCGTTTAGCGTCCCAGATACGCAGTATTTT
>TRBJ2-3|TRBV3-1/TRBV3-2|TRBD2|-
CASSPGLAASTDTQYF
TGTGCCAGCAGCCCGGGACTAGCGGCTAGCACAGATACGCAGTATTTT
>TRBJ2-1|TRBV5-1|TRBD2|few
CASSYRLLAGGPDEQFF
TGCGCCAGCAGCTACCGCCTACTAGCGGGAGGGCCTGATGAGCAGTTCTTC
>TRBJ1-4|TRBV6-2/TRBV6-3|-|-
CASSQETGTRLFF
TGTGCCAGCAGTCAAGAAACCGGGACAAGGTTGTTTTTT
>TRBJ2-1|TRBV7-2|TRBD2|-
CASSLSSGHNEQFF
TGTGCCAGCAGCTTATCTAGCGGACACAATGAGCAGTTCTTC
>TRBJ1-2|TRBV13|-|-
CASSFPTRVDYGYTF
TGTGCCAGCAGCTTCCCGACGAGGGTTGACTATGGCTACACCTTC
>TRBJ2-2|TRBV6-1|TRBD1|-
CASSKATGARTGELFF
TGTGCCAGCAGTAAAGCGACAGGGGCCCGCACCGGGGAGCTGTTTTTT
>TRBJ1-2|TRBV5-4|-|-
CASSLEFRSKSGYTF
TGTGCCAGCAGCTTGGAATTCAGGTCGAAGAGTGGCTACACCTTC
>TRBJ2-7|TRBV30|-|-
CAWMRGLSYEQYF
TGTGCCTGGATGCGAGGGCTTTCCTACGAGCAGTACTTC
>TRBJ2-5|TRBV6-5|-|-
CASSPFFLKETQYF
TGTGCCAGCAGTCCCTTTTTTTTAAAAGAGACCCAGTACTTC
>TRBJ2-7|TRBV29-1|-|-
CSAGDRNEQYF
TGCAGCGCCGGGGATAGGAACGAGCAGTACTTC
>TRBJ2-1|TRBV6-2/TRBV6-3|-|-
CASSEQNNEQFF
TGTGCCAGCAGTGAGCAAAACAATGAGCAGTTCTTC
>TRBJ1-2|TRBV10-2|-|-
CATVRAVGYGYTF
TGCGCCACAGTGAGGGCGGTTGGGTATGGCTACACCTTC
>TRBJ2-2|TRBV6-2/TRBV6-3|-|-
CASSLRLDVGELFF
TGTGCCAGCAGTTTAAGACTAGATGTCGGGGAGCTGTTTTTT
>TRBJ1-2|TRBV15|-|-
CATFGRREFWNYGYTF
TGTGCCACCTTTGGAAGGAGGGAGTTTTGGAACTATGGCTACACCTTC
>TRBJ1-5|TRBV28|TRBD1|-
CASSRQGAVQPQHF
TGTGCCAGCAGCCGACAGGGGGCTGTTCAGCCCCAGCATTTT
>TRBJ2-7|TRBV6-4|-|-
CASSDTSWGTYPYEQYF
TGTGCCAGCAGTGACACTTCGTGGGGGACATACCCCTACGAGCAGTACTTC
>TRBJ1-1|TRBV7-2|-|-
CASSLVGGRVNTEAFF
TGTGCCAGCAGCTTAGTGGGGGGGAGGGTGAACACTGAAGCTTTCTTT
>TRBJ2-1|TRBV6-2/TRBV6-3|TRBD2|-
CASSSRLAGSSYNEQFF
TGTGCCAGCAGTTCCAGACTAGCGGGTAGCTCCTACAATGAGCAGTTCTTC
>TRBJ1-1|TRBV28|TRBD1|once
CASSLPGQGNTEAFF
TGTGCCAGCAGTTTGCCGGGACAGGGTAACACTGAAGCTTTCTTT
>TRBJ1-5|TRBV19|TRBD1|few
CATGYGQGTQPQHF
TGTGCCACCGGGTACGGACAGGGTACTCAGCCCCAGCATTTT
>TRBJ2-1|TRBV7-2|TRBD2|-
CASSFGLAGGPNEQFF
TGTGCCAGCAGCTTCGGACTAGCGGGAGGACCCAATGAGCAGTTCTTC
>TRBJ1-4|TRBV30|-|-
CAWRLGGANEKLFF
TGTGCCTGGAGACTTGGAGGGGCTAATGAAAAACTGTTTTTT
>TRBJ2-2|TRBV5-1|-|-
CASSFRDTVTGELFF
TGCGCCAGCAGCTTCCGGGACACCGTCACCGGGGAGCTGTTTTTT
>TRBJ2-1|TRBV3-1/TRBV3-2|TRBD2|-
CASTRGTSHYNEQFF
TGTGCCAGCACCCGGGGGACTAGCCACTACAATGAGCAGTTCTTC
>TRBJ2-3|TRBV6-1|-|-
CASSELGTWSTDTQYF
TGTGCCAGCAGTGAACTAGGGACATGGAGCACAGATACGCAGTATTTT
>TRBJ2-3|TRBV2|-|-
CATRYTDTQYF
TGTGCCACCAGGTACACAGATACGCAGTATTTT
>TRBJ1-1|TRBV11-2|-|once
CASSPTENTEAFF
TGTGCCAGCAGCCCGACTGAGAACACTGAAGCTTTCTTT
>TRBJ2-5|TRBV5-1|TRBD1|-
CASSLIQGAQETQYF
TGCGCCAGCAGCTTGATTCAGGGGGCCCAAGAGACCCAGTACTTC
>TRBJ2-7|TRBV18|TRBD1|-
CASSLGTVREYEQYF
TGTGCCAGCTCCCTAGGGACAGTTCGGGAATACGAGCAGTACTTC
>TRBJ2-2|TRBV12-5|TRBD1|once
CASGRGQGDTGELFF
TGTGCTAGTGGCCGGGGACAGGGGGACACCGGGGAGCTGTTTTTT
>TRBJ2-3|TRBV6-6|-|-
CASSRGSDTQYF
TGTGCCAGCAGTCGCGGTTCAGATACGCAGTATTTT
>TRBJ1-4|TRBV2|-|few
CASTRTLNEKLFF
TGTGCCAGCACCCGGACACTTAATGAAAAACTGTTTTTT
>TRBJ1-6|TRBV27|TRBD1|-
CASSLWTGAYNSPLHF
TGTGCCAGCAGTTTATGGACAGGGGCCTATAATTCACCCCTCCACTTT
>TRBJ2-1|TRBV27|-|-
CASTPDGLNEQFF
TGTGCCAGCACCCCGGACGGACTAAATGAGCAGTTCTTC
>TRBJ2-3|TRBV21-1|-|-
CASSKAWGDCTDTQYF
TGTGCCAGCAGCAAAGCTTGGGGGGACTGCACAGATACGCAGTATTTT
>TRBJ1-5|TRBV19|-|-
CASSIGGQPQHF
TGTGCCAGTAGTATAGGGGGCCAGCCCCAGCATTTT
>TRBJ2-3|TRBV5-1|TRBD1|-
CASGPIGTGGTDTQYF
TGCGCCAGCGGCCCAATCGGGACAGGGGGCACAGATACGCAGTATTTT
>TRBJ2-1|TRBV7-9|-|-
CASSLRRGNEQFF
TGTGCCAGCAGCTTACGCCGAGGGAATGAGCAGTTCTTC
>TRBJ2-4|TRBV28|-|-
CASSWRPEKNIQYF
TGTGCCAGCAGTTGGAGACCGGAGAAAAACATTCAGTACTTC
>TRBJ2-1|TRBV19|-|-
CASSIWGGMDNEQFF
TGTGCCAGTAGTATTTGGGGAGGTATGGACAATGAGCAGTTCTTC
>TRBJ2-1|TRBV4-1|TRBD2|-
CASSQAWGGEQFF
TGCGCCAGCAGCCAAGCCTGGGGGGGTGAGCAGTTCTTC
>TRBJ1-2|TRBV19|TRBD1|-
CASSLIGQVFYGYTF
TGTGCCAGTAGTCTAATCGGACAGGTCTTCTATGGCTACACCTTC
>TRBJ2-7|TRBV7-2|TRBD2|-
CASSRTSGSSYEQYF
TGTGCCAGCAGCCGTACTAGCGGGAGCTCCTACGAGCAGTACTTC
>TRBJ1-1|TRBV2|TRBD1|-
CASSEALGRGEAFF
TGTGCCAGCAGTGAAGCTCTTGGCAGGGGGGAAGCTTTCTTT
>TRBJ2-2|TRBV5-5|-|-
CASSVGTYTGELFF
TGTGCCAGCAGCGTCGGGACTTACACCGGGGAGCTGTTTTTT
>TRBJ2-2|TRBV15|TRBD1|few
CATSRDPGTGNTGELFF
TGTGCCACCAGCAGAGACCCAGGGACAGGCAACACCGGGGAGCTGTTTTTT
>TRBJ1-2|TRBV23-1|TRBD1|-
CASSHPGQARYTF
TGCGCCAGCAGTCATCCCGGACAGGCCCGCTACACCTTC
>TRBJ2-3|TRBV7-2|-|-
CASSLNEGSTDTQYF
TGTGCCAGCAGCTTAAACGAGGGCAGCACAGATACGCAGTATTTT
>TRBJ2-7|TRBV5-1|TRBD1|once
CASSPGQGYAEQYF
TGCGCCAGCAGTCCGGGACAGGGTTACGCCGAGCAGTACTTC